This TCR beta chain is from a study of blood T cell repertoires in COVID-19 (dated by TCRdb to 2019 to 2021). For context, the study as a whole: Samples covering the acute and convalescent phases of COVID-19 were provided by collaborators in the United States, Italy and Spain. Where HLA class I and class II types were available, the types were taken from metadata supplied by the sample provider, not from assay-based typing. The material from the prospective study consisted of cDNA or gDNA derived from T cells, B-cell-depleted T cells, or PBMCs. The repertoires were released in a freely available public database intended as a resource for research on the immune response to SARS-CoV-2. Nearly every sample came with metadata listing a de-identified subject ID, COVID-19 status, age in years and sex. The dataset comprised deeply sampled blood TCRbeta repertoires from subjects exposed to, actively infected with, or recovered from COVID-19. Samples came from the ongoing ImmuneRACE study (first 160 participants) plus 1,254 subjects from 6 global collaborators. Study-wide conclusions, independent of this receptor: How much clinical and demographic metadata was included differed by source and by participant, and the metadata was provided uncurated.

Each collaborating institution followed its own protocols to collect whole blood in K2EDTA tubes. For TCRbeta analysis, collaborators shipped samples as frozen whole blood, isolated PBMCs, or DNA extracted from either of those sample types. This clone showed up just a few times. Its target antigen remains unknown. No base quality values were provided; no much bigger clone lies one nucleotide off. TCRbeta CDR3 regions were amplified from genomic DNA by means of the immunoSEQ Assay, a bias-controlled multiplex PCR. The paper's processing steps were these. Nucleated cell counts per sample were estimated from amplification of reference gene primers within the assay. To quantify the absolute abundance of each unique TCRbeta CDR3 rearrangement, sequence reads were collapsed and filtered. For each sample, productive Simpson clonality was calculated by taking the square root of Simpson's diversity index across productive rearrangements. In its TCRdb copy, this immuneACCESS table keeps in-frame sequences only and misses some clones. Where compared with another copy, unresolved V genes explain less than half of these, and the others have no known cause. V, J and clone size were drawn from that table, and D and trimming were deduced from the DNA. The sample table holds 130,000 or so clones, of which approximately 68% were seen once. Jointly, the top ten make up approximately 2.1% of the sample.

The CDR3, cysteine through phenylalanine, is 16 amino acids long. The sequence is cut down to CDR3 DNA, 48 bases in frame from base 1. The rearrangement combines TRBV21-1 with TRBJ2-3; TRBD2 is the table's D call, not checked against the DNA. TRBV21-1 constitutes a pseudogene. Sequenced material: peripheral blood. The sequence derives from a woman in her sixties or seventies with acute or convalescent COVID-19. DNA sequence: TGTGCCAGCAGCACTGGGGGAAGCGGGGAAGGGGATACGCAGTATTTT. Translated, this gives CASSTGGSGEGDTQYF.